The sequence of this T cell receptor (beta chain) was determined in a study of cytomegalovirus exposure and HLA in healthy donors. Germline V gives CDR1 KGHSH, CDR2 LQKENI. V was shortened by 3 bases and J by 1 base, with 7 bases between the two germline ends. The CDR3 covers 14 residues. Study results and caveats: With later analysis, a missense DCLRE1C variant became linked to TCR beta V- and J-gene trimming. Later analysis identified 16,000 or so TCR beta sequences associated with HLA alleles, using a false discovery rate threshold of 0.05. CMV serostatus was the sole immune exposure data available. The authors enumerated roughly 180 TCR beta chains as linked to cytomegalovirus.

Worth noting for this clone: Its antigen is currently unknown. The sample carries other DNA sequences with the same CDR3.

60 Vbeta and 13 Jbeta primers were used in PCR. Generated by immunoSEQ multiplex PCR, the TCRdb table keeps only in-frame clones and is missing some. This table holds 70,000 to 95,000 clones, around 81% found once. The sequence derives from a man younger than 35 in good health and CMV-seronegative. The chain recombines TRBV18 with TRBJ1-3; a possible D gene is TRBD1 (6 bases). Sequenced input: PBMCs. This chain's CDR3 is CASSPDSSGNTIYF. CDR3 DNA sequence: TGTGCCAGCTCACCGGACAGTTCTGGAAACACCATATATTTT.